The rows below give T cell receptor beta chains drawn from one sample of a study of siplizumab effects on memory and regulatory T cells. Assay used: immunoSEQ multiplex PCR; TCRdb lists only in-frame clones, some missing. The table shows about 3,400 clones, with 55% occurring only once. These receptors are not linked to any known antigen. The sequenced material came from CFSE-low (dividing) CD8+ T cells sorted from an allogeneic mixed lymphocyte reaction. These receptors all come from a human donor in good health; the cells came from an allogeneic mixed lymphocyte reaction. Some clones in this sample may be carry-over from other donors' samples. The CDR3 runs from the conserved cysteine through the conserved F or W. The D gene is left open where the match is weak. Rows give clone size only sometimes, using once, few, many, or a class for an expanded clone.

clone size	V gene	D gene	J gene	CDR3 DNA	CDR3 protein
few	TRBV27	.	TRBJ1-1	TGTGCCAGCAGTTTAACGGGAGCTATGAACACTGAAGCTTTCTTT	CASSLTGAMNTEAFF
.	TRBV4-2	.	TRBJ1-2	TGTGCCAGCAGCTTGGTTACAGCTTCCTATGGCTACACCTTC	CASSLVTASYGYTF
.	TRBV2	.	TRBJ1-3	TGTGCCAGCAGTTCCCAGGGGCAGGGAAACACCATATATTTT	CASSSQGQGNTIYF
few	TRBV19	TRBD2	TRBJ2-4	TGTGCCAGTACCCTGGGAGGGGAAAACATTCAGTACTTC	CASTLGGENIQYF
.	TRBV4-1	.	TRBJ2-7	TGCGCCAGCAGCCAATTTCCCGGCGAGCAGTACTTC	CASSQFPGEQYF
.	TRBV29-1	.	TRBJ2-7	TGCAGCGTTGAAGACAGCTACGAGCAGTACTTC	CSVEDSYEQYF
.	TRBV18	TRBD2	TRBJ2-1	TGTGCCAGCTCATCCCCCACTAGCGGTTACAATGAGCAGTTCTTC	CASSSPTSGYNEQFF
.	TRBV27	.	TRBJ1-2	TGTGCCAGCAGCCCATTCCCCGGAACCCTATATGGCTACACCTTC	CASSPFPGTLYGYTF
.	TRBV13	.	TRBJ1-1	TGTGCCAGCACATTGACAGTGAACACTGAAGCTTTCTTT	CASTLTVNTEAFF
.	TRBV2	.	TRBJ2-6	TGTGCCAGCAGTGAAGCTGGGAACGGTGAAGCCAACGTCCTGACTTTC	CASSEAGNGEANVLTF
.	TRBV7-9	.	TRBJ1-4	TGTGCCAGCAGTTTTGGTAGCTGGGGACAAAATGAAAAACTGTTTTTT	CASSFGSWGQNEKLFF
.	TRBV4-1	.	TRBJ2-2	TGCGCCAGCAGCCCCCTACCGGTGGGAGTAAACACCGGGGAGCTGTTTTTT	CASSPLPVGVNTGELFF
few	TRBV19	.	TRBJ1-5	TGTGCCAGTTTGCAGGGAAACAATCAGCCCCAGCATTTT	CASLQGNNQPQHF
hyperexpanded	TRBV7-6	TRBD2	TRBJ2-1	TGTGCCAGCAGCTTACTCCCTAGCGGGGGCGATGAGCAGTTCTTC	CASSLLPSGGDEQFF
.	TRBV29-1	.	TRBJ2-7	TGCAGCGTTGAGGACAGCACCTACGAGCAGTACTTC	CSVEDSTYEQYF
.	TRBV19	.	TRBJ2-1	TGTGCCAGTAGTATGGAGGGGGGGACAGGAGGTTACAATGAGCAGTTCTTC	CASSMEGGTGGYNEQFF
.	TRBV2	.	TRBJ2-7	TGTGCCAGCAGAAAATCCTGGGAGGCTAGGGGGGAGCAGTACTTC	CASRKSWEARGEQYF
.	TRBV27	TRBD2	TRBJ2-3	TGTGCCAGCAGTTATCAAGCGGGAGGGTCAGATACGCAGTATTTT	CASSYQAGGSDTQYF
.	TRBV4-1	TRBD2	TRBJ2-7	TGCGCCAGCAGCCATAAGTTCTCTAGCGGGGCCTCCTACGAGCAGTACTTC	CASSHKFSSGASYEQYF
few	TRBV10-3	.	TRBJ1-5	TGTGCCATCAGTGAGAACAGGTTGAGCAATCAGCCCCAGCATTTT	CAISENRLSNQPQHF
.	TRBV29-1	TRBD2	TRBJ2-7	TGCAGCGTTGAAGGACTAGCGGGCCACTACGAGCAGTACTTC	CSVEGLAGHYEQYF
.	TRBV4-1	.	TRBJ2-1	TGCGCCAGCAGCCAACAACTAGCCCTCAATGAGCAGTTCTTC	CASSQQLALNEQFF
.	TRBV7-2	TRBD1	TRBJ2-7	TGTGCCAGCAGTTACGGGACAGGGTCCTACGAGCAGTACTTC	CASSYGTGSYEQYF
.	TRBV7-9	.	TRBJ1-2	TGTGCCAGCAGCTCAGCGGACTTCGGCTACACCTTC	CASSSADFGYTF
few	TRBV18	TRBD2	TRBJ2-1	TGTGCCAGCTCATCTAGCGGGACCTACAATGAGCAGTTCTTC	CASSSSGTYNEQFF
.	TRBV4-2	TRBD2	TRBJ2-1	TGTGCCAGCAGCCTAGGGAGCGGGGCCTACAATGAGCAGTTCTTC	CASSLGSGAYNEQFF
.	TRBV4-1	TRBD2	TRBJ2-3	TGCGCCAGCAGCTACGGTGGGGCGGGAGCCCCAGATACGCAGTATTTT	CASSYGGAGAPDTQYF
.	TRBV19	TRBD1	TRBJ2-1	TGTGCCAGCAGGGGGCAGTCCTACAATGAGCAGTTCTTC	CASRGQSYNEQFF
.	TRBV9	.	TRBJ2-7	TGTGCCAGCAGCGCCTCGTGGGGCCAGACCTACGAGCAGTACTTC	CASSASWGQTYEQYF
few	TRBV27	.	TRBJ2-7	TGTGCCAGCAGTTCACGCCAGGGGTGGTCCTACGAGCAGTACTTC	CASSSRQGWSYEQYF
.	TRBV6-5	.	TRBJ2-7	TGTGCCAGCAGCACCCTTGGGGCCTACGAGCAGTACTTC	CASSTLGAYEQYF
.	TRBV7-9	.	TRBJ2-7	TGTGCCAGCAGCCCCGTACTGATCTCCTACGAGCAGTACTTC	CASSPVLISYEQYF
.	TRBV5-5	TRBD2	TRBJ2-7	TGTGCCAGCAGTCCCGTGTGGGAGCGGGACTACGAGCAGTACTTC	CASSPVWERDYEQYF
medium-sized	TRBV27	TRBD1	TRBJ1-2	TGTGCCAGCAGCTTGGACAGGGGGCAAAGTGGCTACACCTTC	CASSLDRGQSGYTF
.	TRBV7-9	.	TRBJ1-2	TGTGCCAGCACCGGGTGGAGCTATGGAGGCTACACCTTC	CASTGWSYGGYTF
.	TRBV6-6	.	TRBJ1-2	TGTGCCAGCAGTTCAGTCCTCTGGGACTATTACACCTTC	CASSSVLWDYYTF
.	TRBV6-1	.	TRBJ2-1	TGTGCCAGCAGTGAATCTGGCAGTCCCTTTGAGCAGTTCTTC	CASSESGSPFEQFF
once	TRBV15	.	TRBJ1-2	TGTGCCACCAGCAGGGACGGGTACTATGGCTACACCTTC	CATSRDGYYGYTF
.	TRBV14	TRBD1	TRBJ2-7	TGTGCCAGCAGCCAAGGGACAGGGGAAGACTACGAGCAGTACTTC	CASSQGTGEDYEQYF
.	TRBV7-9	TRBD2	TRBJ2-2	TGTGCCAGCAGCCCGGGGGGCGGGGAGCTGTTTTTT	CASSPGGGELFF
few	TRBV2	.	TRBJ1-5	TGTGCCAGCAGTGACTACGGTAATCAGCCCCAGCATTTT	CASSDYGNQPQHF
once	TRBV10-1	.	TRBJ2-3	TGCGCCAGCAGTGACCACCGCGCCGGGACGGGGTTCACAGATACGCAGTATTTT	CASSDHRAGTGFTDTQYF
few	TRBV5-1	.	TRBJ2-7	TGCGCCAGCAGCTTGCAGGCCTCCTACGAGCAGTACTTC	CASSLQASYEQYF
few	TRBV19	.	TRBJ1-5	TGTGCCAGTAGTATGGGATGGCAGGGCCCCGATCAGCCCCAGCATTTT	CASSMGWQGPDQPQHF
.	TRBV11-3	.	TRBJ2-7	TGTGCCAGCAGTCCAACCGGGGACAACTACGAGCAGTACTTC	CASSPTGDNYEQYF
few	TRBV4-1	TRBD2	TRBJ2-7	TGCGCCAGCAGCCGCCCGGGACTAGCGGGAGAAGACGAGCAGTACTTC	CASSRPGLAGEDEQYF
few	TRBV27	.	TRBJ1-1	TGTGCCAGCAGTTTGTATCCCGTAGGGGGCACTGAAGCTTTCTTT	CASSLYPVGGTEAFF
.	TRBV27	.	TRBJ1-5	TGTGCCAGCAGTTTCCAGGGCCCCAATCAGCCCCAGCATTTT	CASSFQGPNQPQHF
.	TRBV19	TRBD1	TRBJ2-7	TGTGCCACCCGGACAGGGTTCGACGAGCAGTACTTC	CATRTGFDEQYF
.	TRBV7-6	.	TRBJ2-5	TGTGCCAGCAGCGGTCCTCCCATACAAGAGACCCAGTACTTC	CASSGPPIQETQYF
few	TRBV7-3	.	TRBJ2-7	TGTGCCAGCAGCTTATTTCAGGGCTACGAGCAGTACTTC	CASSLFQGYEQYF
.	TRBV6-9	.	TRBJ1-1	TGTGCCAGCAGTTTTCGGACAGCGGCGAGGGAAGCTTTCTTT	CASSFRTAAREAFF
.	TRBV13	TRBD2	TRBJ2-4	TGTGCCAGCAGCTTGGCTAGCGGGGTGAACATTCAGTACTTC	CASSLASGVNIQYF